This T cell receptor (beta chain) was sequenced in a study of neurological immune-mediated disorders. The yield of each sequencing run was over 160 million TCR-beta sequences from 15-18 subjects. A single record per CDR3 protein comes from TCRdb applying MiXCR to the 5' RACE reads. The data show about 59,000 distinct CDR3 sequences, around 24% seen once. This CDR3 contains 15 residues. Germline V gives CDR1 SGHNT, CDR2 YYREEE (reference sequence). V gave up 2 bases and J gave up 8 bases, with 17 bases separating them. Sample time point: technical triplicate 2. The chain combines TRBV5-4 with TRBJ2-1, with a possible D match to TRBD2 (6 bases). This TCR was sampled from a man aged 55 to 69 with HTLV-1-associated myelopathy (HAM/TSP). The specimen was PBMCs. In nucleotides, the CDR3 is TGTGCCAGCAGCTTCCCGGGACTGGGACTCGATGAGCAGTTCTTC. Translating it yields CASSFPGLGLDEQFF.